The 17 T cell receptor beta chains below were found in one sample sequenced in a study of PD-L1 blockade in urothelial cancer. Time point noted: peripheral blood 6 weeks after treatment start. Clones were sequenced by immunoSEQ multiplex PCR, and TCRdb holds only the in-frame ones, with some missing. The sample lists around 110,000 clones; roughly 89% were seen once. The source material was PBMCs, sampled around atezolizumab (anti-PD-L1) treatment. Receptor source: a man aged 55-75 years with urothelial cancer.

The V call is TRBV18, the J call TRBJ2-3; 11 bases map to TRBD1. Germline CDR1 reads KGHSH; CDR2 reads LQKENI. Trimming cost V 3 bases and J 3 bases; bases outside gene matches: 2. This CDR3 is 15 amino acids long. The CDR3 DNA follows: TGTGCCAGCTCACCCGGGGACAGGGGGACAGATACGCAGTATTTT. It translates to CASSPGDRGTDTQYF.

V is TRBV28 and J is TRBJ2-7; tentatively, D is TRBD1 (9 bases). The CDR3 covers 13 residues. Trimming shortened V by 7 bases and J by 7 bases, and 17 bases separated the two germline ends. Looked up from germline, CDR1 is MDHEN and CDR2 is SYDVKM. This CDR3 is CASTGGTGREQYF. The CDR3 nucleotides are TGTGCCAGCACGGGGGGGACAGGGAGGGAGCAGTACTTC.

This chain uses TRBV7-9 with TRBJ2-5; D might be TRBD1 (6 bases). Trimming removed 5 bases from V and 5 bases from J, with 15 bases in between. The length of the CDR3 is 14 residues. The V gene's germline CDR1 is SEHNR and CDR2 FQNEAQ (reference sequence). The CDR3 loop reads CASSPERGWETQYF. The CDR3 nucleotides are TGTGCCAGCAGCCCTGAGAGGGGGTGGGAGACCCAGTACTTC.

This chain links TRBV4-1 with TRBJ2-7; unclear D gene. Trimming stripped 2 bases from V and 6 bases from J, with 14 bases between. There are 14 residues in the CDR3. The germline CDR1 and CDR2 sequences are MGHRA and YSYEKL. CDR3 sequence: CASSQTRATGEQYF. CDR3 coding DNA: TGCGCCAGCAGCCAAACACGCGCGACGGGCGAGCAGTACTTC.

The CDR3 coding sequence is TGCGCCAGCAGCTCCGGACTAGCGGGAAGCTCCTACAATGAGCAGTTCTTC. Amino acids: CASSSGLAGSSYNEQFF. The V call is TRBV5-1, the J call TRBJ2-1; 12 bases are shared with TRBD2. The CDR3 sequence is 17 residues long. V dropped 3 bases and J dropped 0; count of bases not matched to a gene: 4. The germline gives CDR1 SGHRS, CDR2 YFSETQ. The full variable domain, completed using reference TRBV5-1 and TRBJ2-1, is KAGVTQTPRYLIKTRGQQVTLSCSPISGHRSVSWYQQTPGQGLQFLFEYFSETQRNKGNFPGRFSGRQFSNSRSEMNVSTLELGDSALYLCASSSGLAGSSYNEQFFGPGTRLTVL.

This clone appeared a few times. The chain combines TRBV28 with TRBJ1-4; no reliable D call. Trimming removed 6 bases at V and 8 bases at J, with 13 bases between. This CDR3 contains 13 residues. Germline CDR1 and CDR2: MDHEN and SYDVKM. CDR3 in amino acids: CASRRRLREKLFF. As DNA, the CDR3 is TGTGCCAGCAGGAGGCGTCTGAGGGAAAAACTGTTTTTT.

V usage is TRBV28 and J usage is TRBJ2-7; 9 nucleotides align to TRBD1. Trimming cost V 1 base and J 6 bases; bases outside gene matches: 10. In germline, CDR1 is MDHEN, CDR2 SYDVKM. The CDR3 has 16 residues. The chain's CDR3 is CASSLSPPGQGFEQYF. The CDR3 DNA reads TGTGCCAGCAGTTTATCCCCCCCGGGACAGGGTTTCGAGCAGTACTTC.

The chain carries TRBV28 and TRBJ2-2; 14 nucleotides agree with TRBD2. Germline V CDR1 and CDR2: MDHEN, SYDVKM. The CDR3 extends over 16 amino acids. After removal of 6 bases from V and 8 bases from J, the junction contained 8 bases not matched to a gene. CDR3 nucleotide sequence: TGTGCCAGCAGGGATCCGGGACTAGCGGGGGTGGGGGAGCTGTTTTTT. Its protein is CASRDPGLAGVGELFF.

The V call is TRBV29-1, the J call TRBJ2-7; maybe TRBD1 (6 bases). The CDR3 consists of 13 residues. V lost 7 bases and J lost 3, with 16 bases in between. Per germline, CDR1 SQVTM and CDR2 ANQGSEA. CDR3 residues: CSAGDIRGYEQYF. CDR3 DNA: TGCAGCGCCGGGGACATAAGGGGCTACGAGCAGTACTTC.

The V and J genes are TRBV21-1 and TRBJ2-7; TRBD2, the table's D call, was not compared with the DNA. TRBV21-1 is listed as a pseudogene. CDR3 length: 15 residues. CDR3 protein: CASSKSAPPAYEQYF. Here the CDR3 DNA reads TGTGCCAGCAGCAAAAGCGCCCCCCCGGCCTACGAGCAGTACTTC.

The chain couples TRBV9 to TRBJ2-5; D call uncertain. The germline gives CDR1 SGDLS, CDR2 YYNGEE. CDR3 length: 15 amino acids. V was shortened by 0 bases and J by 4 bases, with 13 bases between the two germline ends. The CDR3 region is CASSVGSPGRETQYF. As DNA, the CDR3 is TGTGCCAGCAGCGTAGGGTCCCCGGGTAGAGAGACCCAGTACTTC.

This clone was recorded once. V is TRBV19 and J is TRBJ1-5, with D hard to call. This CDR3 spans 15 amino acids. V lost 1 base, J lost 0 bases, and 7 bases lay in between. CDR1 is LNHDA, CDR2 SQIVND, per germline (reference sequence). CDR3: CASSIGAFSNQPQHF. The CDR3 DNA reads TGTGCCAGTAGTATAGGGGCCTTTAGCAATCAGCCCCAGCATTTT.

The V call is TRBV28, the J call TRBJ2-2; D remains ambiguous. CDR1 and CDR2 (germline): MDHEN, SYDVKM. V shed 1 base and J shed 4 bases, with 7 bases lying between them. The CDR3 sequence is 14 residues long. The CDR3 sequence is CASSLLRGTGELFF. The CDR3 DNA is TGTGCCAGCAGTTTATTAAGAGGCACCGGGGAGCTGTTTTTT.

J is TRBJ2-3 and V is TRBV5-1, with 8 bases aligning to TRBD1. The CDR3 totals 17 residues. CDR1 is SGHRS, CDR2 YFSETQ, per germline. V was clipped by 4 bases and J by 3 bases; unmatched bases: 13. The CDR3 region has the DNA TGCGCCAGCAGCCCTTCCCAGGGGGCTATTTTTACAGATACGCAGTATTTT. Protein: CASSPSQGAIFTDTQYF.

In its sample, this clone was seen a few times. V is TRBV5-1 and J is TRBJ1-2; 8 bases line up with TRBD1. Germline CDR1 and CDR2: SGHRS and YFSETQ. CDR3 length equals 13 residues. After removal of 1 base from V and 7 bases from J, the junction contained 3 bases not matched to a gene. CDR3 nucleotides: TGCGCCAGCAGCTTGCCAGGGGGCGGTGGCTACACCTTC. It codes for CASSLPGGGGYTF.

This sequence joins TRBV7-2 and TRBJ2-2, with TRBD2 as a possible D gene (6 bases). From germline, CDR1 is SGHTA and CDR2 FQGNSA. The CDR3 loop spans 17 amino acids. V was shortened by 1 base and J by 3 bases, with 15 bases between the two germline ends. For the CDR3, the DNA is TGTGCCAGCAGCTTAGTGGGTGTCTGGGAGGACACCGGGGAGCTGTTTTTT. It translates to CASSLVGVWEDTGELFF.

The chain employs TRBV5-1 and TRBJ1-1; the match to TRBD1 covers 8 bases. Germline V gives CDR1 SGHRS, CDR2 YFSETQ. The CDR3 spans 15 residues. V lost 3 bases and J lost 4; bases outside the gene matches: 8. The CDR3 DNA follows: TGCGCCAGCAGCTCGGGTGGACAGGGAGGCACTGAAGCTTTCTTT. Protein product: CASSSGGQGGTEAFF.